This T cell receptor (beta chain) was captured by sequencing in a study of CD8 T cell repertoires and HIV-1 epitope variants. With regard to this clone: Its antigen is currently unknown.

J gave up 4 bases and V 8 bases, and 1 base lay outside the gene matches. Germline CDR1 MDHEN, CDR2 SYDVKM. The CDR3 has 11 residues. Generated by immunoSEQ multiplex PCR, the TCRdb table keeps only in-frame clones and is missing some. The sample shows around 5,200 clones, more than 65% of them seen only once. The sequence was obtained from a male donor with HIV. The chain has TRBV28 and TRBJ1-1, with 7 positions matching TRBD1. Sequencing was done on a sample of cultured CD8+ T cells derived from PBMCs. CDR3 amino acids: CASHRGTEAFF. CDR3 bases: TGTGCCAGCCACAGGGGCACTGAAGCTTTCTTT.